The entry that follows covers one T cell receptor (beta chain) sequence. Its cognate antigen is unknown. PCR was performed using 60 Vbeta and 13 Jbeta primers. Profiling relied on immunoSEQ multiplex PCR, and the TCRdb table lists in-frame clones only, not all of them. The sample records more than 95,000 clones, 74% being singletons. Trimming removed 1 base from V and 5 bases from J, with 9 bases in between. Germline V lookup: CDR1 SGHDT, CDR2 YYEEEE. This CDR3 spans 14 amino acids. The source of the sample is a study of cytomegalovirus exposure and HLA in healthy donors. The overall study: Most genotyped donors, over 70% of about 360, had Caucasian-associated genetic ancestry. Notes on the study in general: Within an earlier analysis, most TCR beta V segments proved productive either about 87% or about 30% of the time.

This chain links TRBV5-6 with TRBJ1-4, with D unresolved. The receptor comes from a woman in her forties or fifties in good health and CMV-seropositive. Sequenced input: PBMCs. The CDR3 loop is CASSLPGTNEKLFF. DNA for the CDR3: TGTGCCAGCAGCTTGCCAGGCACCAATGAAAAACTGTTTTTT.